The 18 T cell receptor beta chains presented below share a single source sample, sequenced in a study of T-cell memory formation after mild COVID-19. TCRdb re-called the 5' RACE reads through MiXCR, storing one row per CDR3 protein. The sample lists more than 250,000 distinct CDR3 sequences, 16% occurring once. The sequencing input was PBMCs or a T cell subset sorted from them (not recorded which). These receptors were collected from a man younger than 35 who had mild COVID-19 (a few samples of this study predate the infection). Cell type and time point are not known.

This clonotype was counted only a few times. This chain uses TRBV4-1 with TRBJ2-4; D gene unclear. The length of the CDR3 is 15 residues. The V and J ends lost 0 bases and 4 bases respectively, with 10 bases between them. Per the germline V gene, CDR1 is MGHRA and CDR2 is YSYEKL. Here the CDR3 reads CASSQDGWDKNIQYF. The CDR3 DNA is TGCGCCAGCAGCCAAGACGGGTGGGATAAAAACATTCAGTACTTC.

This clonotype was detected a few times. The chain carries TRBV20-1 and TRBJ2-7; possibly TRBD1 for D (6 bases). Germline V gene data show CDR1 as DFQATT and CDR2 as SNEGSKA (reference sequence). Trimming took off 2 bases at V and 3 bases at J, with 11 bases between the two ends. CDR3 length: 13 residues. CDR3 sequence: CSARPRDNYEQYV. The CDR3 DNA follows: TGCAGTGCTAGACCCCGGGACAACTACGAGCAGTACGTC.

This clonotype has ten or more counts. This sequence joins TRBV20-1 and TRBJ2-3; 13 bases line up with TRBD2. The CDR3 extends over 17 amino acids. The V segment lost 6 bases and the J segment 3 bases; nucleotides outside the gene matches: 12. Germline V gives CDR1 DFQATT, CDR2 SNEGSKA (reference sequence). The CDR3 loop reads CSATTSGGPLVTDTQYF. The DNA of the CDR3 is TGCAGTGCGACGACTAGCGGGGGGCCCCTTGTTACAGATACGCAGTATTTT.

The chain uses TRBV6-2 or TRBV6-3 and TRBJ2-1; tentatively, D is TRBD1 (6 bases). V lost 8 bases and J 3 bases, leaving 11 bases between the germline ends. The CDR3 consists of 13 residues. The germline CDR1 and CDR2 sequences are MNHEY and SVGEGT. The CDR3 coding sequence is TGTGCCAGCTTAAAGGACAGCTACAATGAGCAGTTCTTC. Protein product: CASLKDSYNEQFF.

This clonotype was counted only a few times. This rearrangement joins TRBV4-3 to TRBJ1-2, with a weak D call TRBD1 (6 bases). V dropped 4 bases and J dropped 4 bases, with 13 bases sitting between them. The CDR3 consists of 14 residues. CDR1 and CDR2 (germline): LGHNA, YSLEER. The CDR3 bases are TGCGCCAGCAGCCCAGGGGAGGGTGGCTATGGCTACACCTTC. Amino acid sequence: CASSPGEGGYGYTF.

This sequence joins TRBV6-2 or TRBV6-3 and TRBJ1-4; a weak D match, TRBD1 (5 bases). CDR1 and CDR2 (germline): MNHEY, SVGEGT. Trimming removed 2 bases at V and 11 bases at J, with 24 bases between. The CDR3 has 17 residues. CDR3 sequence: CASSYLREWGLPGKLFF. CDR3 nucleotide sequence: TGTGCCAGCAGTTACCTCCGTGAATGGGGACTGCCAGGGAAACTGTTTTTT.

The gene calls are TRBV3-1 and TRBJ1-1, with D perhaps matching TRBD1 (5 bases). The ends were cut back, 4 bases at V and 3 bases at J, with 21 bases in the middle. Per germline, CDR1 LGHDT and CDR2 YNNKEL (reference sequence). This CDR3 is built from 17 residues. DNA for the CDR3: TGTGCCAGCAGCCTCAGAACGGGCGGGGCGGTGGACACTGAAGCTTTCTTT. It specifies CASSLRTGGAVDTEAFF.

This chain links TRBV6-5 with TRBJ1-2, with TRBD1 matching over 8 bases. The junction had 4 bases not matched to a gene; V was cut back by 6 bases and J by 4 bases. The CDR3 loop spans 13 amino acids. CDR1 and CDR2 (germline): MNHEY, SVGAGI. CDR3 DNA sequence: TGTGCCAGCAGGACAGGGGTGGCCTATGGCTACACCTTC. Protein: CASRTGVAYGYTF.

Only one count was recorded for this clonotype. The rearrangement links TRBV4-1 to TRBJ1-3; D unclear. The germline gives CDR1 MGHRA, CDR2 YSYEKL. Trimming took 4 bases from V and 0 from J, leaving 7 bases between them. The CDR3 totals 14 residues. The CDR3 loop is CASSPRSSGNTIYF. Here the CDR3 DNA reads TGCGCCAGCAGCCCGAGGAGCTCTGGAAACACCATATATTTT.

The chain combines TRBV12-3 or TRBV12-4 with TRBJ1-1; D not resolved. CDR3 length: 13 residues. Trimming left V 8 bases short and J 2 bases short, with 12 bases between. CDR3 protein: CASGRGINTEAFF. CDR3 in DNA: TGTGCCAGCGGACGCGGGATCAACACTGAAGCTTTCTTT.

This clonotype was counted ten times or more. This chain joins TRBV20-1 and TRBJ1-1; maybe TRBD1 (6 bases). The CDR3 runs 10 residues. Trimming took off 7 bases at V and 9 bases at J, with 12 bases between the two ends. The germline CDR1 and CDR2 sequences are DFQATT and SNEGSKA (reference sequence). In DNA form, the CDR3 reads TGCAGTGTAGGGGGAGAAAAAGCTTTCTTT. This translates into CSVGGEKAFF.

This clonotype showed up many times. V and J are TRBV4-1 and TRBJ2-1, with D unclear. V gave up 3 bases and J gave up 9 bases, with 18 bases separating them. The CDR3 covers 15 residues. Looked up from germline, CDR1 is MGHRA and CDR2 is YSYEKL. The chain's CDR3 is CASSHPAPDISEQFF. The DNA for the CDR3 is TGCGCCAGCAGCCACCCGGCACCCGATATCAGTGAGCAGTTCTTC.

This clonotype was counted between two and nine times. This sequence joins TRBV6-5 and TRBJ2-1; TRBD1 matches at 8 bases. The length of the CDR3 is 15 residues. In germline, CDR1 is MNHEY, CDR2 SVGAGI. J was trimmed by 5 bases and V by 6 bases; bases with no gene match: 9. CDR3 DNA: TGTGCCAGCAGCGCCGGGACAGGTTTGAACAATGAGCAGTTCTTC. Its translation is CASSAGTGLNNEQFF.

This chain uses TRBV20-1 with TRBJ1-4, with a tentative D call TRBD1 (5 bases). From germline, CDR1 is DFQATT and CDR2 SNEGSKA (reference sequence). Between the trimmed V and J ends, which lost 3 bases and 4 bases, there was a span of 15 bases. The CDR3 length is 15 residues. CDR3 protein: CSARAGVSYNEKLFF. Here the CDR3 DNA reads TGCAGTGCTAGGGCGGGGGTTTCTTATAATGAAAAACTGTTTTTT.

This clonotype turned up a few times. J is TRBJ2-5 and V is TRBV20-1; 12 bases match TRBD2. The germline V gene encodes CDR1 DFQATT and CDR2 SNEGSKA (reference sequence). This CDR3 spans 14 amino acids. The ends lost 1 base at V and 6 bases at J; junction bases unmatched: 3. CDR3 amino acids: CSARASGGAKTQYF. The DNA of the CDR3 is TGCAGTGCTAGAGCTAGCGGGGGGGCCAAGACCCAGTACTTC.

The genes are TRBV7-2 and TRBJ2-4; TRBD2 might be the D (6 bases). CDR1 and CDR2 (germline): SGHTA, FQGNSA. The V gene lost 1 base and the J gene lost 8 bases, with 12 bases spanning the gap. This CDR3 has 14 residues. DNA for the CDR3: TGTGCCAGCAGCTTAGATGGGAGGTTGGACATTCAGTACTTC. Translating gives CASSLDGRLDIQYF.

This clonotype was recorded many times. The V call is TRBV3-1, the J call TRBJ2-5; no reliable D call. Between the trimmed V and J ends, which lost 1 base and 5 bases, there was a span of 14 bases. The CDR3 has 15 amino acids. Germline V gene sequence: CDR1 LGHDT, CDR2 YNNKEL (reference sequence). CDR3 loop: CASSQGEVAVETQYF. CDR3 bases: TGTGCCAGCAGCCAAGGAGAGGTAGCCGTCGAGACCCAGTACTTC.

This clonotype was observed a handful of times. The rearrangement uses TRBV30 and TRBJ1-1; D is undetermined. Trimming removed 4 bases from V and 1 base from J, with 4 bases in between. Germline lookup yields CDR1 GTSNPN and CDR2 SVGIG (reference sequence). There are 11 residues in the CDR3. CDR3 bases: TGTGCCTGGATCGAGAACACTGAAGCTTTCTTT. This encodes CAWIENTEAFF.